Listed below are T cell receptor beta chains from one sample, sequenced in a study of regulatory dendritic cells for organ transplantation. The data were produced by immunoSEQ multiplex PCR, yet TCRdb's version contains in-frame clones alone and is incomplete. The repertoire holds over 9,000 clones, with about 66% as singletons. The sample consisted of memory CD8+ T cells from blood. These receptors were obtained from a human donor in good health. Each CDR3 is given with its conserved first and last residue. Fields, in order: clone size, D gene, V gene, J gene, CDR3 protein. The D gene is left open where the match is weak. For some rows the clone size is stated as once, few or many, or as a class when expanded; others skip it.

>.|TRBD1|TRBV28|TRBJ1-2
CASSRPGQGAYGYTF
>.|.|TRBV5-1|TRBJ2-2
CASSLGGAHTGELFF
>.|.|TRBV7-2|TRBJ2-7
CASSFLDSYEQYF
>.|.|TRBV6-1|TRBJ1-1
CASSGGEATEAFF
>.|.|TRBV5-1|TRBJ2-1
CASSPWEGEYNEQFF
>medium-sized|TRBD1|TRBV27|TRBJ1-2
CASSLTPPRQGRHGYTF
>.|.|TRBV6-4|TRBJ2-1
CASSLGEYNEQFF
>once|.|TRBV7-9|TRBJ1-1
CASSPAVDTEAFF
>.|TRBD2|TRBV6-4|TRBJ2-1
CASSAASGSNEQFF
>few|.|TRBV9|TRBJ1-1
CASSVGAGGEAFF